These 32 T cell receptor beta chains were sequenced from one sample in a study of blood T cell repertoires in COVID-19. The repertoire was sequenced with immunoSEQ multiplex PCR; TCRdb's copy has only in-frame clones and lacks some. This sample carries around 130,000 clones, 84% of them seen once, and the ten largest clones take about 1.5%. The sample taken for sequencing was PBMCs or T cells enriched from blood (not recorded which). Receptor source: a woman aged 18-29 years who had been exposed to COVID-19.

This chain connects TRBV6-2 or TRBV6-3 to TRBJ2-3; 8 bases map to TRBD2. Per germline, CDR1 MNHEY and CDR2 SVGEGT. The CDR3 is 15 residues long. V gave up 2 bases and J gave up 4 bases; unmatched junction bases: 5. The CDR3 loop is CASSYRLAGSDTQYF. The CDR3 nucleotides are TGTGCCAGCAGTTACCGGCTAGCGGGCTCAGATACGCAGTATTTT.

This chain joins TRBV2 and TRBJ2-5; D might be TRBD2 (6 bases). The length of the CDR3 is 15 residues. CDR1 and CDR2 (germline): SNHLY, FYNNEI. V shed 4 bases and J shed 5 bases, with 17 bases lying between them. CDR3 loop: CASSVSRELAETQYF. The CDR3 DNA reads as TGTGCCAGCAGTGTCTCGCGGGAATTGGCGGAGACCCAGTACTTC.

This sequence joins TRBV6-1 and TRBJ2-2; D is uncertain. CDR1 is MNHNS, CDR2 SASEGT, per germline. The CDR3 has 14 amino acids. V was clipped by 2 bases and J by 2 bases, with 6 bases between them. The CDR3 DNA follows: TGTGCCAGCAGTGAACCAGGAAACACCGGGGAGCTGTTTTTT. Translating it yields CASSEPGNTGELFF.

This clone was counted only a few times. The J gene is TRBJ2-1, the V gene TRBV19; D gene unclear. V lost 1 base and J 10 bases, leaving 11 bases between the germline ends. Germline-derived CDR1 and CDR2 are LNHDA and SQIVND (reference sequence). CDR3 length: 13 residues. Here the CDR3 reads CASSIVISQEQFF. Here the CDR3 DNA reads TGTGCCAGTAGTATAGTCATTAGCCAAGAGCAGTTCTTC.

The chain combines TRBV30 with TRBJ2-1, with 8 bases lining up with TRBD2. The CDR3 runs 15 residues. Trimming at V came to 0 bases and at J to 8 bases, leaving 9 bases not matched to a gene. Germline CDR1 reads GTSNPN; CDR2 reads SVGIG (reference sequence). CDR3 sequence: CAWSVKAGVSHEQFF. The CDR3 nucleotides read TGTGCCTGGAGTGTGAAAGCGGGAGTGTCGCATGAGCAGTTCTTC.

The chain couples TRBV30 to TRBJ1-3; D not resolved. V was cut by 2 bases and J by 0 bases, with 11 bases left in between. Looked up from germline, CDR1 is GTSNPN and CDR2 is SVGIG (reference sequence). The CDR3 length is 15 residues. CDR3 in DNA: TGTGCCTGGAGTCGAACGGGAGACTCTGGAAACACCATATATTTT. It encodes CAWSRTGDSGNTIYF.

This clone was detected only a few times. The CDR3 nucleotides read TGTGCCAGCAGCCAAGGGACAGGGATCGAGCAGTACTTC. Protein product: CASSQGTGIEQYF. This chain links TRBV3-1 (or the pseudogene TRBV3-2) with TRBJ2-7; 8 nucleotides align to TRBD1. From germline, CDR1 is LGHDT and CDR2 YNNKEL (reference sequence). The CDR3 runs to 13 residues. Trimming at V came to 1 base and at J to 6 bases, leaving 2 bases not matched to a gene.

The chain links TRBV7-6 to TRBJ1-1, with D perhaps matching TRBD1 (6 bases). The V and J ends lost 2 bases and 0 bases respectively, with 10 bases between them. Germline CDR1 SGHVS, CDR2 FNYEAQ. The CDR3 totals 15 residues. DNA of the CDR3: TGTGCCAGCAGCTTATTCGGGACACTGAACACTGAAGCTTTCTTT. It encodes CASSLFGTLNTEAFF.

The chain joins TRBV27 to TRBJ2-3, with no clear D. From germline, CDR1 is MNHEY and CDR2 SMNVEV (reference sequence). Trimming cost V 11 bases and J 2 bases, with 17 bases left between them. This CDR3 has 14 residues. The CDR3 is CAVSRVAYTDTQYF. CDR3 bases: TGTGCCGTGAGCCGGGTTGCTTACACAGATACGCAGTATTTT.

There are a few counts of this clone. The chain employs TRBV2 and TRBJ2-7; 9 bases are a match to TRBD2. Trimming removed 6 bases from V and 3 bases from J; junction bases left unmatched: 6. Germline CDR1 SNHLY, CDR2 FYNNEI. The CDR3 consists of 14 residues. The CDR3 DNA follows: TGTGCCAGCAGGCCGGGACTAGCCGGCTACGAGCAGTACTTC. Translating gives CASRPGLAGYEQYF.

This clone has a handful of counts. V and J are TRBV2 and TRBJ2-7; 8 bases fit TRBD2. The V and J ends lost 4 bases and 1 base, in that order; junction bases with no gene match: 12. Germline CDR1 and CDR2: SNHLY and FYNNEI. The CDR3 has 17 amino acids. For the CDR3, the DNA is TGTGCCAGCAGTGTCCCGAACCGATTAGCGGGATCCTACGAGCAGTACTTC. It encodes CASSVPNRLAGSYEQYF.

This clone was picked up one time. One end of the junction varies from germline; a read error may be responsible. The chain has TRBV20-1 and TRBJ1-2; D not resolved. The CDR3 consists of 8 residues. Germline V gene sequence: CDR1 DFQATT, CDR2 SNEGSKA (reference sequence). CDR3 sequence reads: CSARDASF. DNA of the CDR3: TGCAGTGCTAGAGACGCCAGCTTC.

This rearrangement joins TRBV4-1 to TRBJ1-5; 7 nucleotides align to TRBD1. V trimming: 0 bases; J trimming: 6 bases; junction bases outside the gene matches: 5. Germline CDR1 is MGHRA and CDR2 is YSYEKL. The CDR3 extends over 15 amino acids. The CDR3 region is CASSQEGGGFQPQHF. The CDR3 nucleotides are TGCGCCAGCAGCCAAGAAGGGGGCGGATTTCAGCCCCAGCATTTT.

The V gene is TRBV28, the J gene TRBJ1-1; D uncertain. Germline V gene lookup returns CDR1 MDHEN and CDR2 SYDVKM. Trimming shortened V by 7 bases and J by 10 bases, and 16 bases separated the two germline ends. This CDR3 has 12 amino acids. Here the CDR3 reads CASKTGTVAAFF. The CDR3 bases are TGTGCCAGCAAGACCGGAACTGTAGCAGCTTTCTTT.

This chain links TRBV7-3 with TRBJ2-7, with TRBD2 matching 14 bases. Germline V gene lookup returns CDR1 SGHTA and CDR2 FQGTGA. The ends lost 5 bases at V and 4 bases at J; junction bases unmatched: 4. The CDR3 length is 15 residues. The CDR3 reads CASSEGLAGVYEQYF. For the CDR3, the DNA is TGTGCCAGCAGCGAGGGACTAGCGGGAGTGTACGAGCAGTACTTC. The whole variable domain, remainder taken from reference TRBV7-3 and TRBJ2-7, is GAGVSQTPSNKVTEKGKYVELRCDPISGHTALYWYRQSLGQGPEFLIYFQGTGAADDSGLPNDRFFAVRPEGSVSTLKIQRTERGDSAVYLCASSEGLAGVYEQYFGPGTRLTVT.

The chain combines TRBV12-3 or TRBV12-4 with TRBJ2-1; 9 nucleotides line up with TRBD2. V lost 10 bases, J lost 3 bases, and 4 bases stayed unmatched. This CDR3 comprises 13 residues. The CDR3 DNA sequence: TGTGCCACACTGACTAGCGGCTACAATGAGCAGTTCTTC. It is translated as CATLTSGYNEQFF.

This clone came up a few times. CDR3 residues: CASSVAGITGELFF. CDR3 DNA sequence: TGTGCCAGCAGCGTAGCGGGAATAACCGGGGAGCTGTTTTTT. The chain links TRBV9 to TRBJ2-2, with D possibly matching TRBD2 (5 bases). The ends were cut back, 0 bases at V and 5 bases at J, with 8 bases in the middle. Germline V CDR1 and CDR2: SGDLS, YYNGEE. This CDR3 is 14 amino acids long.

This chain connects TRBV5-4 to TRBJ2-1; no reliable D call. The V gene's germline CDR1 is SGHNT and CDR2 YYREEE (reference sequence). V was shortened by 1 base and J by 3 bases, with 8 bases between the two germline ends. The CDR3 has 14 residues. The CDR3 nucleotides read TGTGCCAGCAGCTTGAACAGAAACTACAATGAGCAGTTCTTC. This translates into CASSLNRNYNEQFF. Based on the CDR3 plus reference TRBV5-4 and TRBJ2-1, the full variable domain is ETGVTQSPTHLIKTRGQQVTLRCSSQSGHNTVSWYQQALGQGPQFIFQYYREEENGRGNFPPRFSGLQFPNYSSELNVNALELDDSALYLCASSLNRNYNEQFFGPGTRLTVL.

J is TRBJ2-5 and V is TRBV4-3; no reliable D call. V lost 1 base and J 4 bases, leaving 7 bases between the germline ends. The V gene's germline CDR1 is LGHNA and CDR2 YSLEER. The CDR3 length is 13 residues. The chain's CDR3 is CASSQAGGETQYF. The CDR3 DNA sequence: TGCGCCAGCAGCCAAGCTGGCGGAGAGACCCAGTACTTC.

The rearrangement uses TRBV28 and TRBJ2-7; 11 bases map to TRBD1. Per germline, CDR1 MDHEN and CDR2 SYDVKM. The J segment lost 0 bases and the V segment lost 6 bases, leaving 4 bases of the junction unmatched. CDR3 length: 15 amino acids. The chain's CDR3 is CASRSGTGGSYEQYF. CDR3 sequence (DNA): TGTGCCAGCAGATCCGGGACAGGGGGCTCCTACGAGCAGTACTTC.

The V and J genes are TRBV5-1 and TRBJ1-2, with 7 bases lining up with TRBD1. The CDR3 spans 17 residues. Trimming at V came to 1 base and at J to 5 bases, leaving 14 bases not matched to a gene. The germline V gene has CDR1 SGHRS and CDR2 YFSETQ. The CDR3 region has the DNA TGCGCCAGCAGCTTGATGATTGGAGGGGCAGGGGGATATGGCTACACCTTC. Protein: CASSLMIGGAGGYGYTF.

V gene TRBV2 combines with J gene TRBJ2-1; 9 nucleotides align to TRBD2. The CDR3 is 14 residues long. V lost 3 bases, J lost 3 bases, and 0 bases stayed unmatched. Per the germline V gene, CDR1 is SNHLY and CDR2 is FYNNEI. The CDR3 nucleotides are TGTGCCAGCAGTGATAGCGGGAGCTACAATGAGCAGTTCTTC. Encoded protein: CASSDSGSYNEQFF.

The V and J genes are TRBV30 and TRBJ1-4, with D hard to call. Trimming left V 1 base short and J 4 bases short, with 4 bases between. Germline CDR1 GTSNPN, CDR2 SVGIG (reference sequence). The CDR3 runs 12 residues. The CDR3 loop reads CAWSGINEKLFF. In nucleotides, the CDR3 is TGTGCCTGGAGTGGTATTAATGAAAAACTGTTTTTT.

In its sample, this clone was seen once. This chain connects TRBV4-3 to TRBJ2-1; tentative D call: TRBD2 (6 bases). This CDR3 comprises 18 residues. Germline V lookup: CDR1 LGHNA, CDR2 YSLEER. Deletions cut 0 bases from V and 7 bases from J, with 22 bases between. The CDR3 DNA follows: TGCGCCAGCAGCCAAGATTATTATGCGGGACCGACAATGAATGAGCAGTTCTTC. It encodes CASSQDYYAGPTMNEQFF.

V usage is TRBV6-1 and J usage is TRBJ1-2; D might be TRBD1 (6 bases). Germline CDR1 and CDR2: MNHNS and SASEGT. Between the trimmed V and J ends, which lost 2 bases and 2 bases, there was a span of 6 bases. CDR3 length: 13 amino acids. The CDR3 region has the DNA TGTGCCAGCAGTGAACAGGGGAACTATGGCTACACCTTC. It specifies CASSEQGNYGYTF.

This chain joins TRBV30 and TRBJ1-3; 7 bases fit TRBD1. CDR1 and CDR2 from the germline V gene are GTSNPN and SVGIG (reference sequence). The CDR3 is 12 amino acids. CDR3 residues: CGGTASGNTIYF. The CDR3 nucleotides are TGTGGAGGGACAGCCTCTGGAAACACCATATATTTT. The variable domain in full, with the rest retrieved from reference TRBV30 and TRBJ1-3, is SQTIHQWPATLVQPVGSPLSLECTVEGTSNPNLYWYRQAAGRGLQLLFYSVGIGQISSEVPQNLSASRPQDRQFILSSKKLLLSDSGFYLCGGTASGNTIYFGEGSWLTVV.

This chain joins TRBV19 and TRBJ1-1; a possible D gene is TRBD1 (5 bases). Trimming took 4 bases from V and 3 from J, leaving 15 bases between them. The CDR3 contains 15 residues. CDR1 is LNHDA and CDR2 is SQIVND in the germline V gene (reference sequence). CDR3 bases: TGTGCCAGTAGTAGCGGGAGGGGAAGGGACACTGAAGCTTTCTTT. Translation gives CASSSGRGRDTEAFF.

The genes are TRBV6-2 or TRBV6-3 and TRBJ1-5, with 7 bases aligning to TRBD1. Germline loops: CDR1 MNHEY, CDR2 SVGEGT. The V gene end was trimmed by 5 bases and the J gene end by 4 bases; junction bases not matched to a gene: 17. The CDR3 is made up of 18 amino acids. CDR3 bases: TGTGCCAGCAGTCATCAAGGGGGCAGGGCCGGGCAAAATCAGCCCCAGCATTTT. This codes for CASSHQGGRAGQNQPQHF.

J is TRBJ1-5 and V is TRBV5-1, with D hard to call. The CDR3 covers 17 residues. V gave up 2 bases and J gave up 11 bases, with 26 bases separating them. In germline, CDR1 is SGHRS, CDR2 YFSETQ. Here the CDR3 reads CASSFDPAGSPSRAQHF. CDR3 nucleotide sequence: TGCGCCAGCAGCTTCGACCCTGCTGGCAGCCCGTCTCGGGCCCAGCATTTT.

This chain links TRBV28 with TRBJ1-2; D gene unclear. V was trimmed by 6 bases and J by 0 bases, leaving 5 bases between them. Germline loops: CDR1 MDHEN, CDR2 SYDVKM. The CDR3 is made up of 12 amino acids. CDR3 DNA sequence: TGTGCCAGCAGGGGAGCTAACTATGGCTACACCTTC. Protein sequence: CASRGANYGYTF.

The V gene is TRBV5-4, the J gene TRBJ2-5, with 8 bases matching TRBD1. The V gene's germline CDR1 is SGHNT and CDR2 YYREEE (reference sequence). This CDR3 region has 15 residues. Losses at the gene ends were 1 base for V and 2 bases for J; bases not matched to a gene: 4. CDR3 sequence reads: CASSLWQGAQETQYF. Written as DNA, the CDR3 is TGTGCCAGCAGCTTGTGGCAGGGGGCTCAAGAGACCCAGTACTTC.

V usage is TRBV4-1 and J usage is TRBJ1-2; the D gene is possibly TRBD1 (5 bases). CDR1 is MGHRA and CDR2 is YSYEKL in the germline V gene. This CDR3 has 14 residues. Trimming removed 3 bases at V and 8 bases at J, with 16 bases between. Here the CDR3 reads CASSHTGSPNGYTF. DNA of the CDR3: TGCGCCAGCAGCCACACAGGTTCCCCCAACGGCTACACCTTC.